Shown below are 22 T cell receptor beta chains from a single sample sequenced in a study of T-cell reconstitution after alpha-beta-depleted transplantation in children. Unique molecular identifiers were incorporated when the TCRbeta library was constructed. Each CDR3 protein gets one entry after TCRdb re-called the PCR reads with MiXCR. The top ten clones hold about 4.2% of a sample with about 600,000 distinct CDR3 sequences, 10% of them seen once. This specimen was PBMCs from the stem cell graft donor, taken from the stem cell graft. All receptors come from a human donor who donated a stem cell graft to a child with acute myeloid leukemia.

V usage is TRBV20-1 and J usage is TRBJ1-6; TRBD1 matches 7 bases. The CDR3 covers 14 residues. CDR1 is DFQATT, CDR2 SNEGSKA, per germline (reference sequence). V was pared by 6 bases and J by 5 bases, with 7 bases of the junction left unmatched. The CDR3 spells CSAPGTANNSPLHF. For the CDR3, the DNA is TGCAGTGCGCCGGGGACAGCCAATAATTCACCCCTCCACTTT.

The V and J genes are TRBV11-2 and TRBJ2-2, with D perhaps TRBD1 (5 bases). CDR3 length: 15 amino acids. The V end lost 7 bases, the J end lost 2 bases, and 14 bases lay between the germline ends. CDR1 is SGHAT, CDR2 FQNNGV, per germline. CDR3 protein: CASITRTYNTGELFF. In nucleotides, the CDR3 is TGTGCCAGCATCACCCGGACATACAACACCGGGGAGCTGTTTTTT.

This clonotype was observed a handful of times. At one end, the junction sequence differs from germline, possibly due to a read error. This chain connects TRBV20-1 to TRBJ1-1; D gene uncertain. Germline V lookup: CDR1 DFQATT, CDR2 SNEGSKA (reference sequence). The CDR3 consists of 14 residues. DNA of the CDR3: TGCAGTGCTCGAGAGGAGGTTATGAACACTGAAGCTTTCTTT. Translation: CSAREEVMNTEAFF.

This clonotype was seen more than once but under ten times. The rearrangement uses TRBV29-1 and TRBJ1-2; TRBD1 matches at 7 bases. The CDR3 runs 14 residues. V was clipped by 5 bases and J by 0 bases; unmatched bases: 6. Germline V gene sequence: CDR1 SQVTM, CDR2 ANQGSEA. The CDR3 is CSVPQGLANYGYTF. CDR3 in DNA: TGCAGCGTTCCACAGGGGCTAGCTAACTATGGCTACACCTTC.

As to this clonotype: This could be a read error, since a much larger clone is one nucleotide away. CDR3: CASSPPNQETQHF. The CDR3 region has the DNA TGTGCCAGCTCACCACCGAACCAAGAGACCCAGCACTTC. The chain recombines TRBV18 with TRBJ2-5; D ambiguous. Germline lookup yields CDR1 KGHSH and CDR2 LQKENI. There are 13 residues in the CDR3.

A few counts support this clonotype. This rearrangement joins TRBV5-1 to TRBJ2-2, with D perhaps matching TRBD2 (5 bases). Germline V gives CDR1 SGHRS, CDR2 YFSETQ. CDR3 size: 16 residues. Trimming left V 0 bases short and J 6 bases short, with 15 bases between. CDR3 DNA sequence: TGCGCCAGCAGCTTGGAGCGGCCCTCTATAGCCGGGGAGCTGTTTTTT. Protein sequence: CASSLERPSIAGELFF.

This clonotype was seen only a few times. The V gene is TRBV4-3, the J gene TRBJ2-6, with 10 bases identical to TRBD2. The ends lost 0 bases at V and 0 bases at J; junction bases unmatched: 5. Germline CDR1 and CDR2: LGHNA and YSLEER. There are 19 residues in the CDR3. The CDR3: CASSQEPAGGDSGANVLTF. In DNA, the CDR3 is TGCGCCAGCAGCCAAGAGCCAGCGGGGGGGGACTCTGGGGCCAACGTCCTGACTTTC.

This clonotype was picked up a small number of times. One end of the junction does not line up with germline, which may come from a read error. The chain combines TRBV7-7 with TRBJ2-3, with 13 bases fitting TRBD2. Germline assignment: CDR1 SSHAT and CDR2 FNYEAQ (reference sequence). The CDR3 length is 19 residues. CDR3 sequence (DNA): TGTGCTAGCAGCTTATTCAGTTGCAAGGGACTAGCGGGAACAGATACGCAGTATTTT. Translation gives CASSLFSCKGLAGTDTQYF.

This clonotype has a handful of counts. V is TRBV24-1 and J is TRBJ2-2, with 8 positions matching TRBD1. The CDR3 is 20 residues long. The V and J ends lost 3 bases and 2 bases, in that order; junction bases with no gene match: 16. Germline V gene lookup returns CDR1 KGHDR and CDR2 SFDVKD. This CDR3 is CATSDAPGQAERVNTGELFF. CDR3 DNA: TGTGCCACCAGTGATGCTCCGGGACAGGCGGAGCGGGTAAACACCGGGGAGCTGTTTTTT.

This clonotype occurred a few times. The genes are TRBV11-2 and TRBJ2-1, with 8 bases identical to TRBD2. CDR1 is SGHAT and CDR2 is FQNNGV in the germline V gene. V shed 1 base, J shed 5 bases, and the junction held 7 bases outside the gene matches. CDR3 length equals 16 residues. The CDR3 sequence is CASSLVRLAKHNEQFF. The DNA of the CDR3 is TGTGCCAGCAGCTTAGTACGACTAGCGAAACACAATGAGCAGTTCTTC.

This clonotype occurred many times. At one of its ends the junction is not consistent with the germline gene, which may arise from a read error. V gene TRBV12-3 or TRBV12-4 combines with J gene TRBJ2-7; 12 bases match TRBD1. CDR3 length: 12 amino acids. CDR3 loop: CASSLGQGALLF. The CDR3 nucleotides read TGTGCCAGCAGTTTGGGACAGGGGGCGTTGCTGTTC.

The DNA for the CDR3 is TGTGCCAGCGTCGAGCGGGATACGCAGTATTTT. Translated: CASVERDTQYF. The rearrangement joins TRBV18 to TRBJ2-3; D is possibly TRBD2 (5 bases). CDR3 length: 11 amino acids. Germline CDR1 KGHSH, CDR2 LQKENI. V lost 8 bases and J lost 6, with 9 bases in between.

This clonotype occurred many times. This sequence joins TRBV28 and TRBJ1-2; D not resolved. The CDR3 loop spans 12 amino acids. V lost 3 bases and J 4 bases, leaving 6 bases between the germline ends. The germline V gene encodes CDR1 MDHEN and CDR2 SYDVKM. Written as DNA, the CDR3 is TGTGCCAGCAGTTTCGGATCCTATGGCTACACCTTC. The encoded protein is CASSFGSYGYTF.

The V gene is TRBV20-1, the J gene TRBJ2-5, with 7 positions matching TRBD1. The junction had 11 bases not matched to a gene; V was cut back by 5 bases and J by 5 bases. This CDR3 is 14 amino acids long. Germline loops: CDR1 DFQATT, CDR2 SNEGSKA (reference sequence). DNA of the CDR3: TGCAGTGCTTTCCAATCAGGGGGTCGGGAGACCCAGTACTTC. It translates to CSAFQSGGRETQYF.

The chain couples TRBV20-1 to TRBJ2-7; TRBD1 matches at 9 bases. CDR1 is DFQATT and CDR2 is SNEGSKA in the germline V gene (reference sequence). The CDR3 contains 17 residues. V shed 0 bases, J shed 2 bases, and the junction held 11 bases outside the gene matches. CDR3 loop: CSARDPWGQGLTYEQYF. The CDR3 DNA is TGCAGTGCTAGAGACCCCTGGGGACAGGGCCTAACCTACGAGCAGTACTTC.

This clonotype was seen a few times. CDR3 sequence reads: CASSLKLGGLAGAIPYNEQFF. In DNA, the CDR3 is TGTGCCAGCAGCTTAAAATTGGGAGGACTAGCGGGAGCAATCCCCTACAATGAGCAGTTCTTC. V gene TRBV7-3 combines with J gene TRBJ2-1; 13 positions agree with TRBD2. CDR1 and CDR2 from the germline V gene are SGHTA and FQGTGA. The CDR3 spans 21 residues. The V segment lost 1 base and the J segment 2 bases; nucleotides outside the gene matches: 14. Full variable domain (missing parts from reference TRBV7-3 and TRBJ2-1): GAGVSQTPSNKVTEKGKYVELRCDPISGHTALYWYRQSLGQGPEFLIYFQGTGAADDSGLPNDRFFAVRPEGSVSTLKIQRTERGDSAVYLCASSLKLGGLAGAIPYNEQFFGPGTRLTVL.

This clonotype was seen only a few times. The J gene is TRBJ2-2, the V gene TRBV15, with 11 nucleotides matching TRBD2. The CDR3 consists of 15 residues. Germline V gene sequence: CDR1 LNHNV, CDR2 YYDKDF (reference sequence). J was trimmed by 1 base and V by 8 bases; bases with no gene match: 3. The CDR3 loop is CATLGTSGNTGELFF. CDR3 in DNA: TGTGCCACCCTAGGGACTAGCGGGAACACCGGGGAGCTGTTTTTT.

This clonotype was observed a few times. The CDR3 DNA sequence: TGTGCCATCACCCCCGGACAGCACAATGAGCAGTTCTTC. Its translation is CAITPGQHNEQFF. The chain is built from TRBV10-3 and TRBJ2-1; TRBD1 might be the D (6 bases). CDR1 and CDR2 from the germline V gene are ENHRY and SYGVKD. This CDR3 has 13 amino acids. The V end was cut by 7 bases, the J end by 5 bases, with 12 bases between.

This chain connects TRBV12-3 or TRBV12-4 to TRBJ2-5; D is uncertain. The CDR3 is 14 amino acids. Trimming removed 8 bases at V and 1 base at J, with 14 bases between. CDR3: CASSPHERQETQYF. The CDR3 DNA is TGTGCCAGCTCGCCCCATGAGCGCCAAGAGACCCAGTACTTC.

The genes are TRBV7-9 and TRBJ2-7; D unclear. Per germline, CDR1 SEHNR and CDR2 FQNEAQ (reference sequence). The CDR3 loop spans 13 amino acids. Trimming removed 0 bases from V and 6 bases from J, with 9 bases in between. CDR3 nucleotides: TGTGCCAGCAGCTTAGCTAGATGGGCCGAGCAGTACTTC. This codes for CASSLARWAEQYF.

This clonotype was counted at least ten times. This sequence joins TRBV9 and TRBJ2-1, with a weak D call TRBD2 (5 bases). Deletions cut 0 bases from V and 11 bases from J, with 18 bases between. In germline, CDR1 is SGDLS, CDR2 YYNGEE. The CDR3 sequence is 15 residues long. The CDR3 nucleotides read TGTGCCAGCAGCGTAGATGGACGGTCCGCCGGGAAGCAGTTCTTC. Translation: CASSVDGRSAGKQFF.

This clonotype was observed a few times. This CDR3 reads CASSLKGPPSTDTQYF. CDR3 DNA sequence: TGTGCCAGCAGCTTAAAGGGCCCGCCTAGCACAGATACGCAGTATTTT. The chain uses TRBV7-2 and TRBJ2-3; D not certain. Between the trimmed V and J ends, which lost 2 bases and 0 bases, there was a span of 12 bases. CDR1 is SGHTA and CDR2 is FQGNSA in the germline V gene. This CDR3 has 16 residues. Variable domain in full (rest from reference TRBV7-2 and TRBJ2-3): GAGVSQSPSNKVTEKGKDVELRCDPISGHTALYWYRQSLGQGLEFLIYFQGNSAPDKSGLPSDRFSAERTGGSVSTLTIQRTQQEDSAVYLCASSLKGPPSTDTQYFGPGTRLTVL.